This TCR beta chain derives from a study of blood T cell repertoires in COVID-19. Turning to the study itself: Acute-phase and convalescent COVID-19 samples originated in the United States, Italy and Spain. The analysed material was cDNA or gDNA that came from T cells, B-cell-depleted T cells, or PBMCs.

Trimming took 4 bases from V and 0 from J; bases not matched to a gene: 9. The CDR3 has 16 residues. The germline CDR1 and CDR2 sequences are MNHEY and SVGAGI. The authors' processing: For nucleated cells, counts were estimated from reference gene primer amplification. Clones were sequenced by immunoSEQ multiplex PCR, and TCRdb holds only the in-frame ones, with some missing. The V and J calls and clone size were taken over from that table, and D and trimming were inferred from the DNA. This sample has about 210,000 clones, with under 90% found just once. The receptor comes from a woman in her forties with active or convalescent COVID-19. Sequenced material: peripheral blood. V is TRBV6-5 and J is TRBJ2-7; 7 bases fit TRBD1. This CDR3 is CASSLSGTVASYEQYF. In DNA form, the CDR3 reads TGTGCCAGCAGTTTGTCCGGGACAGTCGCCTCCTACGAGCAGTACTTC.